This is a list of T cell receptor beta chains from one sample in a study of T cells expressing NK-cell markers. Following a re-call of the 5' RACE reads, TCRdb has one entry per CDR3 protein and lacks DNA. In total, the table holds roughly 420,000 distinct CDR3 sequences. The sequencing input was blood T cells: a sorted CD56 or NKG2C T cell subset, CD4+ or CD8+ T cells, or bulk PBMC T cells (not recorded which). The receptors here all came from a woman aged 18-69 years in good health. Both conserved end residues are part of each CDR3.

V gene	J gene	CDR3 protein
TRBV5-1	TRBJ1-1	CASSSGALNTEAFF
TRBV5-1	TRBJ1-6	CATRVPDRRNSPLHF
TRBV10-1	TRBJ2-4	CASSEGGGKNIQYF
TRBV15	TRBJ2-1	CATSRAPKRSSYNEQFF
TRBV5-1	TRBJ2-1	CASSSEGLANEQFF
TRBV6-1	TRBJ1-1	CASSERNTEAFF
TRBV5-1	TRBJ2-1	CASSARTSGNYNDQFF
TRBV18	TRBJ1-6	CASSPRQGNTYNSPLHF
TRBV20-1	TRBJ2-1	CSAPRGGGGGNEQFF
TRBV19	TRBJ1-6	CASTAQGYSPLHF
TRBV14	TRBJ2-2	CASSHLMGDRDTGELFF
TRBV20-1	TRBJ2-1	CSASTGEGNNEQFF
TRBV20-1	TRBJ2-2	CSAKLAGGPSTGELFF
TRBV20-1	TRBJ1-3	CSAPKGGGPSGNTIYF
TRBV10-1	TRBJ2-1	CASSDQRGKSYNEQFF
TRBV6-1	TRBJ2-1	CASSERLAGGMSDEQFF
TRBV5-1	TRBJ2-5	CASSLGLTTTLQETQYF
TRBV7-2	TRBJ2-4	CASSLDRGKNIQYF
TRBV7-2	TRBJ2-3	CASSALGGQGYTQYF
TRBV20-1	TRBJ2-1	CSALSGRVYNEQFF
TRBV12-3/TRBV12-4	TRBJ1-4	CATGRLNEKLFF